This T cell receptor (beta chain) was recovered during a study of cytomegalovirus exposure and HLA in healthy donors. The PCR used 60 Vbeta and 13 Jbeta primers. Generated by immunoSEQ multiplex PCR, the TCRdb table keeps only in-frame clones and is missing some. This table holds 70,000 to 85,000 clones. As for this clone: The antigen is not known.

Points from the study as a whole: It was reported in a later analysis that an Asian-associated ancestry cluster showed fewer N-insertions than the roughly 710-donor mean. The dataset shows that most TCR sequences were rare, while some public TCRs occurred in many donors. A list of approximately 160 TCR beta chains associated with cytomegalovirus was given.

Germline CDR1 is SEHNR and CDR2 is FQNEAQ (reference sequence). Trimming shortened V by 4 bases and J by 0 bases, and 16 bases separated the two germline ends. This CDR3 comprises 17 residues. The receptor comes from a female donor in good health and CMV-seropositive. The V call is TRBV7-9, the J call TRBJ1-3, with TRBD1 as a possible D gene (5 bases). Sequencing was carried out using PBMCs. The CDR3 bases are TGTGCCAGCAGCTCCGGTAGTGACAGATACTCTGGAAACACCATATATTTT. Protein sequence: CASSSGSDRYSGNTIYF.